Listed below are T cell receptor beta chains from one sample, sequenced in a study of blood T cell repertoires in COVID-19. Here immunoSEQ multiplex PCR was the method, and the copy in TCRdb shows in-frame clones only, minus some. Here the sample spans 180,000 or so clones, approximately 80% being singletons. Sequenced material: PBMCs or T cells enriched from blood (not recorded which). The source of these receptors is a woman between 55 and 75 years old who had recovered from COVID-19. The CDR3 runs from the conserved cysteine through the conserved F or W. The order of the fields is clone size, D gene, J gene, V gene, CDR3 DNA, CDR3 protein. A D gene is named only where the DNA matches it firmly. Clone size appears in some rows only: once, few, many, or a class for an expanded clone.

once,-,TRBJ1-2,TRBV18,TGTGCCAGCTCACCAGTTGACGGAGCTAACTATGGCTACACCTTC,CASSPVDGANYGYTF
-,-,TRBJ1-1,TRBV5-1,TGCGCCAGCAGCGCGGGCCTCACGGACACTGAAGCTTTCTTT,CASSAGLTDTEAFF
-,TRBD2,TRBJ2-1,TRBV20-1,TGCAGTGCCCTACTAGCGGGGGGATGGGTCTTC,CSALLAGGWVF
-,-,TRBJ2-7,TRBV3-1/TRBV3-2,TGTGCCAGCAGCCTCAGGAGGGCCGGATACGAGCAGTACTTC,CASSLRRAGYEQYF
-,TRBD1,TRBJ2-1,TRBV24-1,TGTGCCACCAGTGATACCCGGACAGGGCATAACAATGAGCAGTTCTTC,CATSDTRTGHNNEQFF
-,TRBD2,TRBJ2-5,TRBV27,TGTGCCAGCAGTTCACTAGCGGGAGCAGAGACCCAGTACTTC,CASSSLAGAETQYF
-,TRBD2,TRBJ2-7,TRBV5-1,TGCGCCAGCAGCCCACCGGGACTAGCGGGAGTCCCCCTTTTC,CASSPPGLAGVPLF
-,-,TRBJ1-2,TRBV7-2,TGTGCCAGCAGCTTATCCGGGTCTGGTGGCTACACCTTC,CASSLSGSGGYTF
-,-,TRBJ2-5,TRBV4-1,TGCGCCAGCAGTCCCCCGGAGACCCAGTACTTC,CASSPPETQYF
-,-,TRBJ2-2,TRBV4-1,TGCGCCAGCAGCCAAGGAGGCGGGGAGCTGTTTTTT,CASSQGGGELFF
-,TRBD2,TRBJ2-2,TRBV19,TGTGCCAGTAGTCCCACAACTAGCGGGAGCCAAAGCGGGGAGCTGTTTTTT,CASSPTTSGSQSGELFF
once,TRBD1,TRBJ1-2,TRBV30,TGTGCCTGGAGTTTGTCAGGGGGCGCCTATGGCTACACCTTC,CAWSLSGGAYGYTF
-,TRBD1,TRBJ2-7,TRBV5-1,TGCGCCAGCGGGACAGAATTCTACGAGCAGTACTTC,CASGTEFYEQYF
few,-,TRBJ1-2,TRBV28,TGTGCCAGCCACAGTCCCCCTATGCAAGGCTACACCTTC,CASHSPPMQGYTF
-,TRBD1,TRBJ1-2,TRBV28,TGTGCCAGCAGGCCCCCAGGACAGGAAGGGAACTATGGCTACACCTTC,CASRPPGQEGNYGYTF
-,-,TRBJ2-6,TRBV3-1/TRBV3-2,TGTGCCAGCAGCCAAGATTTGTTAGCGGTGACCTCTGGGGCCAACGTCCTGACTTTC,CASSQDLLAVTSGANVLTF
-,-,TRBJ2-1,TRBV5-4,TGTGCCAGCAGCCAATACAATGAGCAGTTCTTC,CASSQYNEQFF
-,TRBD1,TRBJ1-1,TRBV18,TGTGCCAGCTCCCCCGACAGGGCGGGCACTGAAGCTTTCTTT,CASSPDRAGTEAFF
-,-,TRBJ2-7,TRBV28,TGTGCCAGCGGGGCCACCTACGAGCAGTACTTC,CASGATYEQYF
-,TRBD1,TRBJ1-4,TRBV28,TGTGCCAGCACTGAGGGACAGTCATATGAAAAACTGTTTTTT,CASTEGQSYEKLFF
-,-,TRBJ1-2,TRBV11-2,TGTGCCAGCAGCTTAAACAGGGTTTACTATGGCTACACCTTC,CASSLNRVYYGYTF
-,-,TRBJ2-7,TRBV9,TGTGCCAGCAGCGTAGCCCCGGGAGTCTACGAGCAGTACTTC,CASSVAPGVYEQYF
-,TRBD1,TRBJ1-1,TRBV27,TGTGCCAGCAGTTTAAGACAGGGGAACACTGAAGCTTTCTTT,CASSLRQGNTEAFF
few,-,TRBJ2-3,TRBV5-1,TGCGCCAGCAGCTTGGGGGCCTCCACAGATACGCAGTATTTT,CASSLGASTDTQYF
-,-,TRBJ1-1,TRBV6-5,TGTGCCAGCATCCCACCATATAGGAACACTGAAGCTTTCTTT,CASIPPYRNTEAFF
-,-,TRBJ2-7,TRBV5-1,TGCGCCAGCAGCTTGGCCCCGGGATCGGGCTACGAGCAGTACTTC,CASSLAPGSGYEQYF
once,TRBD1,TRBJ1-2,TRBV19,TGTGCCAGTAGTATAGCGGGACAGGTTTTGTTC,CASSIAGQVLF
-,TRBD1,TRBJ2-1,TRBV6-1,TGTGTCAGCAGTGATTGGGACAGGGCCCAGCTGTACAATGAGCAGTTCTTC,CVSSDWDRAQLYNEQFF
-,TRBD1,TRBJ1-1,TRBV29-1,TGCAGCGTTGAGGGCCCAGCGGGACAGGCAGCCCGTGAAGCTTTCTTT,CSVEGPAGQAAREAFF
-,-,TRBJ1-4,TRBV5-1,TGCGCCAGCAGCTTGGGTGGGTCAGGGAATGAAAAACTGTTTTTT,CASSLGGSGNEKLFF
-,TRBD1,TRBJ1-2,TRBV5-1,TGCGCCAGCAGTTTTGGGCAGGGGGCAGATGGCTACACCTTC,CASSFGQGADGYTF
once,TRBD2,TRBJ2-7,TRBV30,TGTGCCTGGAGTCTAAGGGACAGACCCGGGACTAGCGGAAACGAGCAGTACTTC,CAWSLRDRPGTSGNEQYF
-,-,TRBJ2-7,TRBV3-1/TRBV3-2,TGTGCCAGCAGCCTGGGAGGAGGCCCCTACGAGCAGTACTTC,CASSLGGGPYEQYF
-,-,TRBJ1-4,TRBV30,TGTGCCTGGAGCGTAGGGGGTGGAGAAAAACTGTTTTTT,CAWSVGGGEKLFF
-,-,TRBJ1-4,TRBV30,TGTGCCTGGAGTGTACCTGGGGGCGAGGAAAAACTGTTTTTT,CAWSVPGGEEKLFF
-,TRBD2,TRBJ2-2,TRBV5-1,TGCGCCAGCAGCTTCGCGGGAGAAACCGGGGAGCTGTTTTTT,CASSFAGETGELFF
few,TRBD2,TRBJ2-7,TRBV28,TGTGCCAGCAGTGCCTGGACTAGCGGTGCCTACGAGCAGTACTTC,CASSAWTSGAYEQYF
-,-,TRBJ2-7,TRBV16,TGTGCCAGCAGCCAATCGGGGGACTTTACTTACGAGCAGTACTTC,CASSQSGDFTYEQYF
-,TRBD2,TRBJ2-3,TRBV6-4,TGTGCCAGCAGTACGGTAGCGGGGGCTAGCACAGATACGCAGTATTTT,CASSTVAGASTDTQYF
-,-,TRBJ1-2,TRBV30,TGTGCCTGGAGTACAGGGTCGTACTATGGCTACACCTTC,CAWSTGSYYGYTF
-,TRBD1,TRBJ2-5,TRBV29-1,TGCAGCGGACACAGGGGGTCGGAGACCCAGTACTTC,CSGHRGSETQYF
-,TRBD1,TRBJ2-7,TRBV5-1,TGCGCCAGCAGCTTGGAAGGGGGCGAGAAATCCTACGAGCAGTACTTC,CASSLEGGEKSYEQYF
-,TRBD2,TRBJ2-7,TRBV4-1,TGCGCCAGCAGCCAAGACCCCCCACTAGCGGGGGACTCCTACGAGCAGTACTTC,CASSQDPPLAGDSYEQYF
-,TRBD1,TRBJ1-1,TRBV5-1,TGCGCCAGCAGCGCAACACAGGGGGACACTGAAGCTTTCTTT,CASSATQGDTEAFF
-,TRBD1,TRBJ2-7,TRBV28,TGTGCCAGCAGTTTCCTCGGACAGGCTTCCTACGAGCAGTACTTC,CASSFLGQASYEQYF
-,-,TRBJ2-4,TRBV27,TGTGCCAGCAGTTTCAGAGACTCAGCCAAAAACATTCAGTACTTC,CASSFRDSAKNIQYF
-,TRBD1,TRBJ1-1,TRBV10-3,TGTGCCATCAGTGGAGTCCCGGGACAGGGGGCGAGGACTGAAGCTTTCTTT,CAISGVPGQGARTEAFF
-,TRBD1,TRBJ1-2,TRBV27,TGTGCCAGCAGCCACGACAGGGGGCTTGGCTACACCTTC,CASSHDRGLGYTF
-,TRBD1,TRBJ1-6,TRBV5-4,TGTGCCAGCAGCTCCCGGGACAGGGGGGAAACTGCACCCCTCCACTTT,CASSSRDRGETAPLHF
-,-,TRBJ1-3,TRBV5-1,TGCGCCAGCAGCTCTACAGGGAACTCTGGAAACACCATATATTTT,CASSSTGNSGNTIYF
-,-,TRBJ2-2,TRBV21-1,TGTGCCAGCAGCCCCCTCAAGGACAGAGTCACCGGGGAGCTGTTTTTT,CASSPLKDRVTGELFF
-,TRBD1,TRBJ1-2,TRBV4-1,TGCGCCAGCAGCCATGGTAGCCAGGGGGCCTATGGCTACACCTTC,CASSHGSQGAYGYTF
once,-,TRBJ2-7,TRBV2,TGTGCCAGCAGTGATGATAGGACAGCCTTC,CASSDDRTAF
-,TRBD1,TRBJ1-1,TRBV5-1,TGCGCCAGCAGCTTACAGGGGCTCACTGAAGCTTTCTTT,CASSLQGLTEAFF
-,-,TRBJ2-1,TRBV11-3,TGTGCCAGCAGCTTAGAACGGCGGAATGAGCAGTTCTTC,CASSLERRNEQFF
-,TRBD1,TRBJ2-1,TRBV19,TGTGCCAGTAGTGTGGGGACAGGGAACTACAATGAGCAGTTCTTC,CASSVGTGNYNEQFF
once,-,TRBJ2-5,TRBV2,TGTGCCAGCAGCGGAGGGGGCTGGGGGGAGACCCAGTACTTC,CASSGGGWGETQYF
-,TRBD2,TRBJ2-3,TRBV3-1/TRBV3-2,TGTGCCAGCAGCCGAACTAGCGGCTACCGCACAGATACGCAGTATTTT,CASSRTSGYRTDTQYF